This record covers a single T cell receptor beta chain. The target antigen is unknown. The donors were members of the validation cohort, which comprised 100 to 150 subjects and was separate from the first cohort of 666 subjects. The data are from a study of cytomegalovirus exposure and HLA in healthy donors. Looking at the study overall: The use of the same platform for the 100 to 150 validation repertoires and the 650 to 850 first-cohort repertoires was reported by a later analysis. Study-level points and caveats: Testing in vitro showed a few CMV-associated chains specific for CMV antigens. The study labeled more than 150 TCR beta chains cytomegalovirus-associated.

V was cut by 0 bases and J by 3 bases, with 16 bases left in between. Germline loops: CDR1 MGHRA, CDR2 YSYEKL. This CDR3 spans 17 amino acids. Sequencing was performed with immunoSEQ multiplex PCR; in TCRdb, only in-frame clones are kept and a portion is missing. The sample includes 150,000 to 200,000 clones, 70% to 90% of them seen just once. V is TRBV4-1 and J is TRBJ2-3; the D gene is possibly TRBD2 (7 bases). The source of this sequence is a young woman in good health and CMV-seronegative. Material: PBMCs. The CDR3 spells CASSQEGGTRGTDTQYF. CDR3 coding DNA: TGCGCCAGCAGCCAAGAGGGGGGGACAAGGGGAACAGATACGCAGTATTTT.